This T cell receptor (beta chain) appears in the sequencing data of a study of T cells in localized non-small cell lung cancer. This CDR3 is built from 15 residues. Per the germline V gene, CDR1 is SGHRS and CDR2 is YFSETQ. The V and J ends lost 4 bases and 6 bases, in that order; junction bases with no gene match: 7. Only in-frame clones appear in the TCRdb table, and some are missing; sequencing was by immunoSEQ multiplex PCR. The sample comprises around 64,000 clones, roughly 79% of which are singletons, and about 4.5% rests with the top ten. This clone was observed a single time. The antigen remains undetermined. Whole-study findings and limits: There were a median roughly 59 of the top 100 tumor clones appearing in adjacent lung. Heterogeneity cannot be ruled out, as sequencing used one tumor region only.

The chain employs TRBV5-1 and TRBJ2-5, with 12 bases aligning to TRBD2. This clonotype was obtained from a man aged 40-75 years with stage II lung adenocarcinoma. Source: PBMCs, taken before any cancer treatment. The CDR3 nucleotides read TGCGCCAGCAGCCGGACTAGCGGGACTGAGAAGACCCAGTACTTC. Protein: CASSRTSGTEKTQYF.